The sequence of this T cell receptor (beta chain) was determined in a study of T cell responses to AZD1222 COVID-19 vaccine. The repertoire was sequenced with immunoSEQ multiplex PCR; TCRdb's copy has only in-frame clones and lacks some. The sample lists fewer than 120,000 clones, roughly 85% occurring once. As concerns this clone: Its antigen remains unknown.

General observations from the study: Mostly white British, mostly female donors; authors suggested clonal diversity may be underestimated. Unmutated variant regions reportedly attract nearly half of all spike-specific TCRs.

Here the sequenced sample was peripheral blood, taken on day 0 of AZD1222 vaccination. The clonotype was recovered from an adult in good health.

CDR3 sequence reads: CTSSHSTTSGSLNEQFF. DNA of the CDR3: TGCACCAGCAGCCACTCGACTACTAGCGGGAGCCTCAATGAGCAGTTCTTC. J is TRBJ2-1 and V is TRBV1; the table's TRBD2 call for D was not verified on the DNA. TRBV1 is given as a pseudogene. This CDR3 contains 17 residues.